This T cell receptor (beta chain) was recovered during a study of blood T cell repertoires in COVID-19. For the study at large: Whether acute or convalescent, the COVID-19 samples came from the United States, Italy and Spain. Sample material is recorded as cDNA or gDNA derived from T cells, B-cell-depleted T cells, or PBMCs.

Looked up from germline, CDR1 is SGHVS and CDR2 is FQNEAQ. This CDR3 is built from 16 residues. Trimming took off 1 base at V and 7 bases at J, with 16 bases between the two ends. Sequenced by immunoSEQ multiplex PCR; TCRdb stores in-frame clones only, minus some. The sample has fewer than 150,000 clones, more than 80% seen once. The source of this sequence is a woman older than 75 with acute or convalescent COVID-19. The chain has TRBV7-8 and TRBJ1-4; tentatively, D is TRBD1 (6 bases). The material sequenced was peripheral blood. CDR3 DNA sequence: TGTGCCAGCAGCTTAGTTGTTTCAGGGGATGGTGAAAAACTGTTTTTT. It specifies CASSLVVSGDGEKLFF.